The 18 T cell receptor beta chains in this list originate from one sample, sequenced in a study of esophageal squamous cell carcinoma tumors. Amplification combined a P20EA primer and a TCR alpha or TCR beta constant-region primer, then a nested second PCR used CA2 or CB2. TCR genes were amplified by unbiased adaptor ligation RT-PCR, with reverse transcription primed by a polyT18-containing BSL-18E primer. MiXCR, applied by TCRdb to the 5' RACE reads, yields one record per CDR3 protein. The table shows thousands of distinct CDR3 sequences, with under 25% occurring only once. Sample: tumor tissue. These receptors originate from a man aged 45 to 79 with esophageal squamous cell carcinoma.

V is TRBV7-2 and J is TRBJ1-1, with TRBD1 identical over 9 bases. The V segment lost 3 bases and the J segment 2 bases; nucleotides outside the gene matches: 1. From germline, CDR1 is SGHTA and CDR2 FQGNSA. The CDR3 runs 14 residues. CDR3 DNA sequence: TGTGCCAGCAGCTTTACAGGGGGCAACACTGAAGCTTTCTTT. This encodes CASSFTGGNTEAFF.

This clonotype occurred a few times. This rearrangement joins TRBV12-5 to TRBJ1-2; 7 bases line up with TRBD1. The CDR3 length is 13 residues. Germline V gene lookup returns CDR1 LGHNT and CDR2 FRNRAP. The ends lost 5 bases at V and 2 bases at J; junction bases unmatched: 2. CDR3 in DNA: TGTGCTAGTGGTCCGGGACAGAACTATGGCTACACCTTC. Amino acid sequence: CASGPGQNYGYTF. The whole variable domain, remainder taken from reference TRBV12-5 and TRBJ1-2, is DARVTQTPRHKVTEMGQEVTMRCQPILGHNTVFWYRQTMMQGLELLAYFRNRAPLDDSGMPKDRFSAEMPDATLATLKIQPSEPRDSAVYFCASGPGQNYGYTFGSGTRLTVV.

The CDR3 DNA is TGTGCCAGCAGCGACAGACTAGCGGGAGGGCTGACGCAGTATTTT. Protein sequence: CASSDRLAGGLTQYF. The J gene is TRBJ2-3, the V gene TRBV6-6; 14 bases line up with TRBD2. The length of the CDR3 is 15 residues. Germline CDR1 and CDR2: MNHNY and SVGAGI (reference sequence). V was pared by 6 bases and J by 9 bases, with 8 bases of the junction left unmatched.

As regards this clonotype: A much larger clonotype is one base distant, so this may be a read error. This CDR3 is CAWSPGPGTGYTF. Here the CDR3 DNA reads TGTGCCTGGAGTCCGGGACCGGGGACTGGCTACACCTTC. The chain is built from TRBV30 and TRBJ1-2; D might be TRBD1 (5 bases). CDR1 and CDR2 (germline): GTSNPN, SVGIG (reference sequence). This CDR3 is 13 amino acids long. Trimming stripped 2 bases from V and 7 bases from J, with 14 bases between.

This clonotype was seen only a few times. V usage is TRBV12-3 or TRBV12-4 and J usage is TRBJ2-7, with 7 bases identical to TRBD1. The CDR3 loop spans 14 amino acids. V lost 7 bases, J lost 6 bases, and 12 bases stayed unmatched. CDR3 region: CASTPGQDVSEQYF. The CDR3 DNA sequence: TGTGCCAGCACCCCAGGACAGGATGTATCCGAGCAGTACTTC.

This clonotype occurred once. Given a much more abundant clone one base away, this may be a read error. The rearrangement links TRBV6-6 to TRBJ2-7, with 7 positions matching TRBD1. Germline V gene sequence: CDR1 MNHNY, CDR2 SVGAGI (reference sequence). The CDR3 has 15 residues. The CDR3 sequence: CVSSYSGTAFGEQYF. The CDR3 region has the DNA TGTGTCAGCAGTTACTCGGGGACAGCCTTCGGAGAGCAGTACTTC.

This clonotype was detected a few times. The chain couples TRBV6-6 to TRBJ2-4, with TRBD1 identical over 8 bases. Per germline, CDR1 MNHNY and CDR2 SVGAGI (reference sequence). This CDR3 has 14 amino acids. V shed 6 bases and J 6 bases; nucleotides not matched to a gene: 7. CDR3 loop: CASRPDRGTNIQYF. The DNA for the CDR3 is TGTGCCAGCAGACCCGACAGGGGAACAAACATTCAGTACTTC.

The V call is TRBV4-2, the J call TRBJ2-1; 8 nucleotides agree with TRBD2. Germline V lookup: CDR1 LGHNA, CDR2 YNFKEQ. The CDR3 spans 15 residues. V lost 4 bases to trimming and J lost 4 bases; unmatched junction nucleotides: 6. The CDR3 bases are TGTGCCAGCAGCCCCCGACTAGCGCAGTACAATGAGCAGTTCTTC. This codes for CASSPRLAQYNEQFF.

The V and J genes are TRBV12-3 or TRBV12-4 and TRBJ2-7; 14 bases agree with TRBD2. V trimming: 5 bases; J trimming: 4 bases; junction bases outside the gene matches: 4. CDR3 length equals 15 residues. CDR3 residues: CASSQGLAGVYEQYF. The CDR3 nucleotides are TGTGCCAGCAGTCAGGGACTAGCGGGAGTATACGAGCAGTACTTC.

This clonotype was counted only a few times. This chain connects TRBV28 to TRBJ2-1; 8 bases map to TRBD2. With 5 bases clipped from V and 0 bases from J, the junction kept 3 bases outside the gene matches. CDR1 is MDHEN, CDR2 SYDVKM, per germline. The CDR3 sequence is 15 residues long. The CDR3 protein is CASSLGTSSYNEQFF. In nucleotides, the CDR3 is TGTGCCAGCAGTCTAGGGACTAGCTCCTACAATGAGCAGTTCTTC. Combining the CDR3 with reference TRBV28 and TRBJ2-1 gives the whole variable domain DVKVTQSSRYLVKRTGEKVFLECVQDMDHENMFWYRQDPGLGLRLIYFSYDVKMKEKGDIPEGYSVSREKKERFSLILESASTNQTSMYLCASSLGTSSYNEQFFGPGTRLTVL.

This clonotype showed up many times. This chain connects TRBV6-2 or TRBV6-3 to TRBJ2-3; 11 bases map to TRBD2. The CDR3 has 18 residues. CDR1 is MNHEY and CDR2 is SVGEGT in the germline V gene. Trimming removed 5 bases from V and 1 base from J; junction bases left unmatched: 11. The CDR3 DNA is TGTGCCAGCAGTGGACGGACTAGCGGGTTGATCGGCACAGATACGCAGTATTTT. Amino acids: CASSGRTSGLIGTDTQYF.

The gene calls are TRBV12-3 or TRBV12-4 and TRBJ2-1; 10 nucleotides agree with TRBD1. After removal of 6 bases from V and 7 bases from J, the junction contained 6 bases not matched to a gene. CDR3 length: 14 residues. CDR3 protein: CASSRTGGLNEQFF. The CDR3 DNA is TGTGCCAGCAGCCGGACAGGGGGTTTGAATGAGCAGTTCTTC.

In its sample, this clonotype was seen a few times. The chain uses TRBV28 and TRBJ2-7; TRBD1 matches 11 bases. The CDR3 totals 12 residues. From germline, CDR1 is MDHEN and CDR2 SYDVKM. Unmatched junction bases numbered 2, after V lost 8 bases and J lost 5 bases. This chain's CDR3 is CASWDRGDEQYF. CDR3 sequence (DNA): TGTGCCAGCTGGGACAGGGGGGACGAGCAGTACTTC.

This clonotype is classed as medium-sized. V usage is TRBV28 and J usage is TRBJ1-2, with D perhaps TRBD1 (5 bases). The V gene's germline CDR1 is MDHEN and CDR2 SYDVKM. This CDR3 comprises 13 residues. V was clipped by 2 bases and J by 4 bases, with 8 bases between them. CDR3 region: CASSLGQGYGYTF. CDR3 sequence (DNA): TGTGCCAGCAGTTTAGGGCAGGGCTATGGCTACACCTTC.

Points on this clonotype: The junction and the germline gene differ at one end; a read error may be behind it. V and J are TRBV7-6 and TRBJ2-7; D tentatively reads TRBD1 or TRBD2 (5 bases each). The germline V gene has CDR1 SGHVS and CDR2 FNYEAQ. CDR3 length: 16 residues. The CDR3 DNA follows: TGTGCCAGCAGCTTAGAGATGGGGGAGCATACATACGAGCAGTATTTC. Amino acids: CASSLEMGEHTYEQYF.

V and J are TRBV4-1 and TRBJ2-7; possibly TRBD1 for D (6 bases). The CDR3 runs to 13 residues. Looked up from germline, CDR1 is MGHRA and CDR2 is YSYEKL. V was shortened by 6 bases and J by 2 bases, with 11 bases between the two germline ends. CDR3 protein: CASRGRGTYEQYF. In nucleotides, the CDR3 is TGCGCCAGCAGGGGCAGGGGAACCTACGAGCAGTACTTC.

This rearrangement joins TRBV3-1 to TRBJ2-7; D gene uncertain. The V end lost 4 bases, the J end lost 6 bases, and 13 bases lay between the germline ends. The germline V gene has CDR1 LGHDT and CDR2 YNNKEL (reference sequence). CDR3 length equals 13 residues. CDR3 sequence reads: CASSLVVSSEQYF. In DNA form, the CDR3 reads TGTGCCAGCAGCCTCGTAGTGAGCAGCGAGCAGTACTTC.

By share of the sample, this clonotype is medium-sized. The chain joins TRBV29-1 to TRBJ2-5; 7 bases agree with TRBD1. Unmatched junction bases numbered 11, after V lost 6 bases and J lost 7 bases. The CDR3 extends over 13 amino acids. Germline-derived CDR1 and CDR2 are SQVTM and ANQGSEA. The CDR3 DNA follows: TGCAGCGTAACCGGGACAGACCCTTGGACCCAGTACTTC. It encodes CSVTGTDPWTQYF.